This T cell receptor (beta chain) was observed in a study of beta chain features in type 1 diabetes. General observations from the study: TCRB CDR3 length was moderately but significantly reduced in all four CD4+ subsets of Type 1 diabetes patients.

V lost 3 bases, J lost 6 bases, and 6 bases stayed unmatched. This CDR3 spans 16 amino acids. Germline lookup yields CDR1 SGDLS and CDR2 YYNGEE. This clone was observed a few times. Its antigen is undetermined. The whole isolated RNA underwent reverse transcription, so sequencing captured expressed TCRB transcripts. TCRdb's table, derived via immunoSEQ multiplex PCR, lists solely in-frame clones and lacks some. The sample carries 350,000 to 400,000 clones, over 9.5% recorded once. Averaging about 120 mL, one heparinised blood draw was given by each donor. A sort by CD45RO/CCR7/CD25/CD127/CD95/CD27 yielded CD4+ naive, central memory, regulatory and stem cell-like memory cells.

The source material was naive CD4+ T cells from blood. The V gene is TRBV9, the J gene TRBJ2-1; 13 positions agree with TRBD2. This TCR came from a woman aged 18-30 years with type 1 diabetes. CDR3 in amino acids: CASSAWGLAGSNEQFF. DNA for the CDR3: TGTGCCAGCAGCGCGTGGGGACTAGCGGGATCCAATGAGCAGTTCTTC.